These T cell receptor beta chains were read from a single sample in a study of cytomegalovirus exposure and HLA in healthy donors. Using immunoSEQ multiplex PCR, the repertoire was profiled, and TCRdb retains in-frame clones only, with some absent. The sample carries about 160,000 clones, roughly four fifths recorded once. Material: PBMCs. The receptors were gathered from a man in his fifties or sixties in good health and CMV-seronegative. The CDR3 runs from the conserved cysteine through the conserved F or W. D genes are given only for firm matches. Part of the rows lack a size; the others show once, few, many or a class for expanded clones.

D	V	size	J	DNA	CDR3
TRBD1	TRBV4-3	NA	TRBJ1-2	TGCGCCAGCAGCCAACTGGACAGGGTGCGCGGCTACACCTTC	CASSQLDRVRGYTF
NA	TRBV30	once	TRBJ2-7	TGTGCCTGGACTCTGGGGGGACGGCAGTACTTC	CAWTLGGRQYF
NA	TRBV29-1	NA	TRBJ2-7	TGCAGCGTTGGGGGCGGGACCACCTACGAGCAGTACTTC	CSVGGGTTYEQYF
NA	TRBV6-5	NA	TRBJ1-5	TGTGCCAGCAGCCGAGCGGGGGGTTATCAGCCCCAGCATTTT	CASSRAGGYQPQHF
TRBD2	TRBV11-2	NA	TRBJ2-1	TGTGCCAGCAGCTTAGGAGCGGGGGGGGAATACAATGAGCAGTTCTTC	CASSLGAGGEYNEQFF
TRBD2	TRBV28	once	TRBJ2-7	TGTGCCAGCAGTTTGGGGGGGGTAGGAACCTACGAGCAGTACTTC	CASSLGGVGTYEQYF
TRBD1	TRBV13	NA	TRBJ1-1	TGTGCCAGCAGCTTCCAAGCCAGGGGGATGGGCACTGAAGCTTTCTTT	CASSFQARGMGTEAFF
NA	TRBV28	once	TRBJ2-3	TGTGCCAGCAGTCTGGGACACCCCACAGATACGCAGTATTTT	CASSLGHPTDTQYF
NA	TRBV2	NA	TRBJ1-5	TGTGCCAGCAGTCGTGATGAGGCAGGCAATCAGCCCCAGCATTTT	CASSRDEAGNQPQHF
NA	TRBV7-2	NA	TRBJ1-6	TGTGCCAGCAGCCCTCGGGTGAAACCCCTATTTGGGAATTCACCCCTCCACTTT	CASSPRVKPLFGNSPLHF
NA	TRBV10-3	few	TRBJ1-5	TGTGCCATCAGTGAGGCTGGGGGGTTTCAGCCCCAGCATTTT	CAISEAGGFQPQHF
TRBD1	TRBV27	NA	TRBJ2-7	TGTGCCAGCAGTTTAGACAGGGGCCCCTCCTACGAGCAGTACTTC	CASSLDRGPSYEQYF
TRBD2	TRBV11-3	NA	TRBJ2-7	TGTGCCAGCAGCTCCGGGACTAGCGGGACTCCCTACGAGCAGTACTTC	CASSSGTSGTPYEQYF
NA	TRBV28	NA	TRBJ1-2	TGTGCCAGCCGTGGGGGGTCTGACTATGGCTACACCTTC	CASRGGSDYGYTF
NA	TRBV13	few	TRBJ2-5	TGTGCCAGCAGCCGCCCGGGACAAAGAGAAGAGACCCAGTACTTC	CASSRPGQREETQYF
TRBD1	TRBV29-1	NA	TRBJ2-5	TGCAGCGTTGTAGGGGACAGCAACCAAGAGACCCAGTACTTC	CSVVGDSNQETQYF